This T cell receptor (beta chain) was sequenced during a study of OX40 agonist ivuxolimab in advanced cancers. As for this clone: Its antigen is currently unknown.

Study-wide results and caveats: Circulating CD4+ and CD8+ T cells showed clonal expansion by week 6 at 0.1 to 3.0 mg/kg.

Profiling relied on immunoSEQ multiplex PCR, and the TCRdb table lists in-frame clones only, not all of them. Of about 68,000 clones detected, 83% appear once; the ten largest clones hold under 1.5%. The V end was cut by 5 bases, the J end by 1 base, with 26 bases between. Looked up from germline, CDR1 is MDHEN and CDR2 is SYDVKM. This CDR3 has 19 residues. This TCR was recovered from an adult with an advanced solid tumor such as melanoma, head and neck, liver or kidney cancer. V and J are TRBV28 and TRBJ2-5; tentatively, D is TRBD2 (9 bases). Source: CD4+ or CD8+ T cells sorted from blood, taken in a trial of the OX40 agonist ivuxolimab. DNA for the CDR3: TGTGCCAGCAGTGCCCCAGGGGGCGGGGGGGCCTATGCCCAAGAGACCCAGTACTTC. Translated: CASSAPGGGGAYAQETQYF.